The clone carrying this TCR beta chain showed up many times. These data belong to a study of patients and donors after allogeneic stem cell transplantation. The germline V gene has CDR1 SEHNR and CDR2 FQNEAQ (reference sequence). The ends lost 1 base at V and 6 bases at J; junction bases unmatched: 8. CDR3 length equals 16 residues. MiXCR was run by TCRdb on the RT-PCR reads, yielding one entry per CDR3 protein. Among approximately 150,000 distinct CDR3 sequences listed, 24% were seen once. The source material was blood, either unsorted or a sorted T cell fraction (not recorded which). The sequence was collected from a human donor who was either an allogeneic HSCT recipient or a stem cell or donor lymphocyte infusion donor (not recorded which). It is not recorded whose cells these are; they may come from a transplant donor. This rearrangement joins TRBV7-9 to TRBJ1-2; 10 bases map to TRBD1. The CDR3 loop reads CASSLDSGTGVDGYTF. CDR3 sequence (DNA): TGTGCCAGCAGCTTAGACTCCGGGACAGGGGTTGATGGCTACACCTTC.